The present T cell receptor beta chain was sequenced within a study of PD-1 blockade in classical Hodgkin lymphoma. Study-wide findings and caveats: A reduction in baseline TCR diversity was reportedly seen in newly diagnosed patients relative to healthy donors. Newly diagnosed patients had diversity similar to the baseline diversity of complete responders.

Relapse after autologous stem cell transplantation occurred in every patient, and brentuximab vedotin exposure varied. Sequencing was performed with immunoSEQ multiplex PCR; in TCRdb, only in-frame clones are kept and a portion is missing. The table has roughly 61,000 clones, less than 95% seen once. A word on this clone: Its target is unknown.

V was pared by 1 base and J by 3 bases, with 5 bases between. CDR1 and CDR2 from the germline V gene are LNHDA and SQIVND (reference sequence). This CDR3 comprises 13 residues. Sample: peripheral blood mononuclear cells (PBMCs), taken before the second cycle of nivolumab. The rearrangement uses TRBV19 and TRBJ2-3; D gene uncertain. The origin of this receptor is a human donor with classical Hodgkin lymphoma. CDR3 protein: CASSIGETDTQYF. CDR3 DNA: TGTGCCAGTAGTATAGGTGAAACAGATACGCAGTATTTT.